The clone carrying this TCR beta chain occurred once. In the source study's methods: Reference gene primers were amplified, and this amplification served to estimate nucleated cell counts. Assay: immunoSEQ multiplex PCR; the TCRdb copy retains only in-frame clones and omits some. The V and J calls and clone size were taken over from that table, and D and trimming were inferred from the DNA. The data show 45,000 to 70,000 clones, about four fifths seen once. Between the trimmed V and J ends, which lost 1 base and 0 bases, there was a span of 8 bases. Per germline, CDR1 LGHNA and CDR2 YSLEER. The CDR3 totals 15 residues. This sample is drawn from a study of blood T cell repertoires in COVID-19. Overall study context: PBMCs, B-cell-depleted T cells, or T cells were the source of the cDNA or gDNA that made up the material.

This chain links TRBV4-3 with TRBJ2-3, with D possibly being TRBD1 (5 bases). The sample taken for sequencing was peripheral blood. The receptor's source is a woman older than 75 with active or convalescent COVID-19. As DNA, the CDR3 is TGCGCCAGCAGCCAAGGACAGCCTAGCACAGATACGCAGTATTTT. Residues: CASSQGQPSTDTQYF.